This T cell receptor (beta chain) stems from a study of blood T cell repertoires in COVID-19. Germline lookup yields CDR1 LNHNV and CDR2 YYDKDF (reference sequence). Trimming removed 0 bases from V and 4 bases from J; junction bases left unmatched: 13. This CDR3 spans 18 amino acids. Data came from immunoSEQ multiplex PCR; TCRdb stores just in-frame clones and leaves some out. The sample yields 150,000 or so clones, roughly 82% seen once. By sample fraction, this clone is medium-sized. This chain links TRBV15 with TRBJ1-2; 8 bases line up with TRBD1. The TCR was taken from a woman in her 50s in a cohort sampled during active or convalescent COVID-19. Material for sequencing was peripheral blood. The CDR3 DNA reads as TGTGCCACCAGCAGAGATAAGGCAGGGGGCGGGAGTATCTATGGCTACACCTTC. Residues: CATSRDKAGGGSIYGYTF.